The sequence of this T cell receptor beta chain was determined in a study of cytomegalovirus exposure and HLA in healthy donors. The PCR employed 60 Vbeta primers together with 13 Jbeta primers. Libraries were prepared by immunoSEQ multiplex PCR; TCRdb keeps only in-frame clonotypes and omits some of them. Here the sample table reports 110,000 to 150,000 clones. Study-level points and caveats: An analysis was carried out later, and it reportedly showed fewer N-insertions in an Asian-associated ancestry cluster than the approximately 610-donor mean. A later analysis showed that HLA-associated TCR beta chains had undergone more clonal expansion than equally common others. In an earlier analysis, productive rearrangement rates for most beta V segments clustered near 87% or 30%.

About this clone: No antigen is known for it.

After removal of 3 bases from V and 2 bases from J, the junction contained 8 bases not matched to a gene. This CDR3 comprises 16 residues. CDR1 and CDR2 from the germline V gene are LGHNT and FRNRAP. This chain uses TRBV12-5 with TRBJ2-5; 8 bases are a match to TRBD1. This TCR was sampled from a middle-aged man in good health and CMV-seronegative. The sequencing input was PBMCs. CDR3 sequence (DNA): TGTGCTAGTGGTTTCCGCAGGGGGCGCCGGCAAGAGACCCAGTACTTC. The encoded protein is CASGFRRGRRQETQYF.